The 21 T cell receptor beta chains listed next were all sequenced from one sample in a study of T cells in Graves' hyperthyroidism and ophthalmopathy. RNA transcripts provided the source from which TCR beta CDR3 regions were amplified. During a first-round RT-PCR of the TCR CDR3, the HTBI primer set was used. TCRdb called the multiplex PCR reads again in MiXCR, with one record for every CDR3 protein. The sample carries about 180,000 distinct CDR3 sequences, 15% to 20% recorded once. Source material: blood. Receptors originate from a woman aged 45-59 years with Graves' hyperthyroidism.

To note about this clonotype: A much bigger clone sits one base away, suggesting this may be a read error. The V gene is TRBV5-1, the J gene TRBJ2-3; a possible D gene is TRBD1 (5 bases). In germline, CDR1 is SGHRS, CDR2 YFSETQ. The length of the CDR3 is 15 residues. Here the CDR3 DNA reads TGCGCCAGCAGCTTGGTCAACCAGGGCACAGGTACGCAGTATTTT. It encodes CASSLVNQGTGTQYF.

This clonotype was recorded a few times. The chain employs TRBV29-1 and TRBJ2-1, with D perhaps matching TRBD2 (5 bases). Germline loops: CDR1 SQVTM, CDR2 ANQGSEA. There are 14 residues in the CDR3. V gave up 3 bases and J gave up 7 bases, with 16 bases separating them. The CDR3 nucleotides read TGCAGCGTTGAGAGGGCCGGAGGCCTTAATGAGCAGTTCTTC. This codes for CSVERAGGLNEQFF.

This clonotype was observed a few times. This chain uses TRBV7-6 with TRBJ2-5; D not certain. V was cut by 1 base and J by 9 bases, with 6 bases left in between. CDR1 is SGHVS and CDR2 is FNYEAQ in the germline V gene. The CDR3 length is 11 residues. The CDR3 DNA reads as TGTGCCAGCAGCTTAGGAGAATCCCAGTACTTC. Translated, it gives CASSLGESQYF.

This clonotype was seen at least ten times. J is TRBJ2-3 and V is TRBV4-1; 10 nucleotides agree with TRBD2. Germline values: CDR1 MGHRA, CDR2 YSYEKL. This CDR3 is built from 16 residues. With V trimmed by 3 bases and J by 2 bases, 5 bases remained unmatched. The CDR3 loop reads CASSQIGLADTDTQYF. CDR3 sequence (DNA): TGCGCCAGCAGCCAGATAGGACTAGCGGACACAGATACGCAGTATTTT.

This chain links TRBV6-2 or TRBV6-3 with TRBJ1-5; 9 positions agree with TRBD1. This CDR3 is built from 14 residues. Germline V gene sequence: CDR1 MNHEY, CDR2 SVGEGT. Trimming at V came to 9 bases and at J to 6 bases, leaving 9 bases not matched to a gene. The CDR3 region is CASPGQGFPQPQHF. The CDR3 nucleotides are TGTGCCAGTCCGGGACAGGGTTTCCCTCAGCCCCAGCATTTT.

As for this clonotype: This could be a read error, since a much larger clone is one nucleotide away. The chain links TRBV25-1 to TRBJ1-2; tentative D call: TRBD1 (5 bases). The CDR3 loop spans 14 amino acids. Germline lookup yields CDR1 MGHDK and CDR2 SYGVNS. Written as DNA, the CDR3 is TGTGCCAGCAGTGAAGGACAATGGGGGTATGGCTACATCTTC. As protein: CASSEGQWGYGYIF.

This clonotype was detected ten times or more. This rearrangement joins TRBV5-1 to TRBJ1-5; possibly TRBD1 for D (6 bases). The CDR3 covers 15 residues. The germline V and J ends were trimmed by 2 bases and 6 bases, with 15 bases remaining between them. CDR1 and CDR2 from the germline V gene are SGHRS and YFSETQ. The CDR3 reads CASSLEAGAGQPQHF. The CDR3 DNA reads TGCGCCAGCAGCTTAGAGGCAGGGGCGGGTCAGCCCCAGCATTTT.

There are many counts of this clonotype. V and J are TRBV12-3 or TRBV12-4 and TRBJ1-2, with 7 bases fitting TRBD1. The CDR3 is 15 amino acids. After removal of 6 bases from V and 4 bases from J, the junction contained 11 bases not matched to a gene. CDR3 protein: CASSISNRGAYGYTF. CDR3 sequence (DNA): TGTGCCAGCAGCATCTCTAACAGGGGAGCCTATGGCTACACCTTC.

A note on this clonotype: A read error is possible here, since a much larger clone lies one base away. The chain links TRBV9 to TRBJ1-3; D call uncertain. The CDR3 is made up of 15 amino acids. V was pared by 7 bases and J by 2 bases, with 16 bases between. Germline CDR1 is SGDLS and CDR2 is YYNGEE. The CDR3 reads CASAADGYPGNTIYF. CDR3 coding DNA: TGTGCCAGCGCGGCGGACGGATACCCTGGAAACACCATATATTTT.

The rearrangement joins TRBV18 to TRBJ1-5; D remains ambiguous. Between the trimmed V and J ends, which lost 3 bases and 0 bases, there was a span of 6 bases. The CDR3 runs to 14 residues. Germline lookup yields CDR1 KGHSH and CDR2 LQKENI. DNA of the CDR3: TGTGCCAGCTCACCCGAGTATAGCAATCAGCCCCAGCATTTT. This gives the protein CASSPEYSNQPQHF. Together with reference TRBV18 and TRBJ1-5, the CDR3 gives the full variable domain: NAGVMQNPRHLVRRRGQEARLRCSPMKGHSHVYWYRQLPEEGLKFMVYLQKENIIDESGMPKERFSAEFPKEGPSILRIQQVVRGDSAAYFCASSPEYSNQPQHFGDGTRLSIL.

This clonotype was found many times. The chain's CDR3 is CASSHDSPPHF. DNA for the CDR3: TGTGCCAGCAGTCACGACAGTCCTCCGCATTTT. V and J are TRBV2 and TRBJ1-5, with a tentative D call TRBD1 (5 bases). The V gene's germline CDR1 is SNHLY and CDR2 FYNNEI. Trimming left V 5 bases short and J 15 bases short, with 14 bases between. The CDR3 is 11 residues long. Filled out from reference TRBV2 and TRBJ1-5, the complete variable domain reads EPEVTQTPSHQVTQMGQEVILRCVPISNHLYFYWYRQILGQKVEFLVSFYNNEISEKSEIFDDQFSVERPDGSNFTLKIRSTKLEDSAMYFCASSHDSPPHFGDGTRLSIL.

This clonotype was recorded many times. The chain employs TRBV20-1 and TRBJ2-1, with 8 positions matching TRBD2. Germline V CDR1 and CDR2: DFQATT, SNEGSKA (reference sequence). V lost 1 base to trimming and J lost 5 bases; unmatched junction nucleotides: 7. The CDR3 sequence is 15 residues long. The CDR3 DNA reads as TGCAGTGCTAGAGGGGGAGTAGCGGGGCACAATGAGCAGTTCTTC. Its protein product is CSARGGVAGHNEQFF.

This clonotype occurred many times. V gene TRBV5-4 combines with J gene TRBJ1-2, with D unresolved. In germline, CDR1 is SGHNT, CDR2 YYREEE (reference sequence). The V end was cut by 5 bases, the J end by 8 bases, with 10 bases between. This CDR3 spans 11 amino acids. The chain's CDR3 is CASSSVGGYTF. DNA for the CDR3: TGTGCCAGCAGTTCTGTAGGAGGCTACACCTTC.

This clonotype showed up many times. The rearrangement joins TRBV27 to TRBJ1-5; D uncertain. V was trimmed by 5 bases and J by 0 bases, leaving 23 bases between them. Germline CDR1 MNHEY, CDR2 SMNVEV (reference sequence). CDR3 length: 19 amino acids. This chain's CDR3 is CASSPDPSTELYSNQPQHF. CDR3 sequence (DNA): TGTGCCAGCAGTCCCGACCCCTCCACAGAATTGTATAGCAATCAGCCCCAGCATTTT.

The CDR3 DNA is TGTGCCAGCAGAACCATGGGACAGGGGCACAATGAGCAGTTCTTC. It is translated as CASRTMGQGHNEQFF. This chain joins TRBV6-1 and TRBJ2-1, with 10 bases identical to TRBD1. With 6 bases clipped from V and 5 bases from J, the junction kept 7 bases outside the gene matches. Germline V gene lookup returns CDR1 MNHNS and CDR2 SASEGT. The CDR3 loop spans 15 amino acids.

The chain employs TRBV7-6 and TRBJ1-1; D not resolved. Per the germline V gene, CDR1 is SGHVS and CDR2 is FNYEAQ. There are 15 residues in the CDR3. V gave up 6 bases and J gave up 1 base, with 15 bases separating them. Here the CDR3 reads CASSRAVTPNTEAFF. The DNA for the CDR3 is TGTGCCAGCAGTCGTGCGGTGACACCGAACACTGAAGCTTTCTTT.

This clonotype showed up many times. The CDR3 reads CASSLSRAMNTEAFF. For the CDR3, the DNA is TGTGCCAGCAGTTTATCACGGGCGATGAACACTGAAGCTTTCTTT. This chain connects TRBV27 to TRBJ1-1, with unresolved D. Germline values: CDR1 MNHEY, CDR2 SMNVEV (reference sequence). This CDR3 has 15 residues. V was clipped by 0 bases and J by 0 bases, with 8 bases between them.

This clonotype was counted at least ten times. This rearrangement joins TRBV6-1 to TRBJ1-5, with D possibly TRBD1 on 6 matching bases. Germline lookup yields CDR1 MNHNS and CDR2 SASEGT. This CDR3 contains 14 residues. Trimming pared 6 bases from V and 1 base from J, leaving 10 bases between. DNA for the CDR3: TGTGCCAGCAGAGTTCAGGGGAGCAATCAGCCCCAGCATTTT. It is translated as CASRVQGSNQPQHF.

This clonotype is a singleton in its sample. V usage is TRBV7-9 and J usage is TRBJ2-2; D perhaps matches TRBD1 (6 bases). This CDR3 region has 15 residues. CDR1 is SEHNR, CDR2 FQNEAQ, per germline (reference sequence). Trimming pared 1 base from V and 1 base from J, leaving 7 bases between. The CDR3, as DNA: TGTGCCAGCAGCTTAGGACAGGTGAACACCGGGGAGCTGTTTTTT. This encodes CASSLGQVNTGELFF. The variable domain in full, with the rest retrieved from reference TRBV7-9 and TRBJ2-2, is DTGVSQNPRHKITKRGQNVTFRCDPISEHNRLYWYRQTLGQGPEFLTYFQNEAQLEKSRLLSDRFSAERPKGSFSTLEIQRTEQGDSAMYLCASSLGQVNTGELFFGEGSRLTVL.

The chain links TRBV5-1 to TRBJ1-2; 10 bases map to TRBD1. Looked up from germline, CDR1 is SGHRS and CDR2 is YFSETQ. The CDR3 loop spans 16 amino acids. The V segment lost 0 bases and the J segment 4 bases; nucleotides outside the gene matches: 6. In DNA, the CDR3 is TGCGCCAGCAGCTTGGGACAGGGGGCGCTTGGCTATGGCTACACCTTC. It encodes CASSLGQGALGYGYTF.

This clonotype was detected ten times or more. The V call is TRBV2, the J call TRBJ1-4; unclear D gene. There are 13 residues in the CDR3. CDR1 and CDR2 (germline): SNHLY, FYNNEI. The germline V and J ends were trimmed by 1 base and 11 bases, with 11 bases remaining between them. CDR3 protein: CASSEVGVWKLFF. The DNA for the CDR3 is TGTGCCAGCAGTGAAGTTGGGGTGTGGAAACTGTTTTTT.